The source of this TCR beta chain is a study of blood T cell repertoires in COVID-19. Study-wide background: The samples span acute and convalescent COVID-19 from the United States, Italy and Spain.

With 6 bases removed from V and 1 base from J, the gap between germline ends came to 16 bases. The CDR3 totals 16 residues. Germline CDR1 and CDR2: MNHEY and SMNVEV (reference sequence). This clone came up a few times. Method: immunoSEQ multiplex PCR; TCRdb's copy keeps in-frame clones and lacks some. The sample yields 250,000 to 300,000 clones, about nine tenths seen once. This sequence joins TRBV27 and TRBJ1-5; a weak D match, TRBD1 (5 bases). The specimen sequenced was PBMCs or T cells enriched from blood (not recorded which). This sequence originates from a man aged 18-30 years who had recovered from COVID-19. CDR3 protein: CASSKSGGGSNQPQHF. In DNA form, the CDR3 reads TGTGCCAGCAGCAAAAGTGGGGGGGGGAGCAATCAGCCCCAGCATTTT.